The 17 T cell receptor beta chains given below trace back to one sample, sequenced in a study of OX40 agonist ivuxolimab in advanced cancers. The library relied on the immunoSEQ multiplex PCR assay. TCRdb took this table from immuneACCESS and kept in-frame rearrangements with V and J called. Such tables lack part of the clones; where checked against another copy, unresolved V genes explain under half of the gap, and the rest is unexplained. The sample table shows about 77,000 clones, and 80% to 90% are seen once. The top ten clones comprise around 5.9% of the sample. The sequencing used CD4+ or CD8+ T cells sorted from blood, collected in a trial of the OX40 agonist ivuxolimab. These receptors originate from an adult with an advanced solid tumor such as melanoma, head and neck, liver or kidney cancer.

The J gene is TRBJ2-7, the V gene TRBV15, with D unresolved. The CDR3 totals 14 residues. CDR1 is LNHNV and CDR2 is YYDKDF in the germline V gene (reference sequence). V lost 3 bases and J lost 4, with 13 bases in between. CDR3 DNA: TGTGCCACCAGCAGCGGTACTCATGGGTACGAGCAGTACTTC. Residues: CATSSGTHGYEQYF.

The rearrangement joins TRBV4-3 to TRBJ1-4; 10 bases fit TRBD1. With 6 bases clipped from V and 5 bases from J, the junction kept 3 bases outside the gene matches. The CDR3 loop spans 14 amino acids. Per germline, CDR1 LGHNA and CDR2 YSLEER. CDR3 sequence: CASRDRGSNEKLFF. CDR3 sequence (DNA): TGCGCCAGCAGGGACAGGGGGTCGAATGAAAAACTGTTTTTT.

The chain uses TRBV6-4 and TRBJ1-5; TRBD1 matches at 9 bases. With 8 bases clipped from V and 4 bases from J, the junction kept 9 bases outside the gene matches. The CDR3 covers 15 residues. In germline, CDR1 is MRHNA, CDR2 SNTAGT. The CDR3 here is CASQFRTGVNQPQHF. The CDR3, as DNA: TGTGCCAGCCAATTCAGGACAGGGGTAAATCAGCCCCAGCATTTT.

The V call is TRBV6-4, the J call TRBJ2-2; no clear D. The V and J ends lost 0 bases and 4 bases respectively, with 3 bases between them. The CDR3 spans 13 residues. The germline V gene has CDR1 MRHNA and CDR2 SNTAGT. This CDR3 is CASSDSVTGELFF. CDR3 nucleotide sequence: TGTGCCAGCAGTGACTCCGTCACCGGGGAGCTGTTTTTT.

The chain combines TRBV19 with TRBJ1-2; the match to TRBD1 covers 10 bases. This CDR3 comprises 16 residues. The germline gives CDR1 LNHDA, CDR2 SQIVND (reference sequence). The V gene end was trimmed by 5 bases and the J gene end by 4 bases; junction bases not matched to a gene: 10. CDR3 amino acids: CASSSSGTGASYGYTF. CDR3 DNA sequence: TGTGCCAGTAGTTCCTCCGGGACAGGGGCCTCCTATGGCTACACCTTC. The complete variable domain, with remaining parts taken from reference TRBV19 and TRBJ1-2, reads DGGITQSPKYLFRKEGQNVTLSCEQNLNHDAMYWYRQDPGQGLRLIYYSQIVNDFQKGDIAEGYSVSREKKESFPLTVTSAQKNPTAFYLCASSSSGTGASYGYTFGSGTRLTVV.

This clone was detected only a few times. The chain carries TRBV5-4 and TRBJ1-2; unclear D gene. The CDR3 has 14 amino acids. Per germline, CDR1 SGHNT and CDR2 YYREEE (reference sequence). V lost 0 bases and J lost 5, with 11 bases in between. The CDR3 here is CASSLDGTRYGYTF. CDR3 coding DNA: TGTGCCAGCAGCTTGGATGGAACACGGTATGGCTACACCTTC.

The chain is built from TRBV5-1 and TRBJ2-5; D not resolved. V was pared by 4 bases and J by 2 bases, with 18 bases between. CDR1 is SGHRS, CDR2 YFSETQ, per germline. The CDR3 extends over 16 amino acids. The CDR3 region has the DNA TGCGCCAGCAGCCCGAGCCACCTTCGTTTACAAGAGACCCAGTACTTC. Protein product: CASSPSHLRLQETQYF.

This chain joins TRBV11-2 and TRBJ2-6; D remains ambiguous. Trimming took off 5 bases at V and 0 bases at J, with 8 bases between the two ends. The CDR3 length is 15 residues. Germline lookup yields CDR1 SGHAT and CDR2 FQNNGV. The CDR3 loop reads CASSLSYSGANVLTF. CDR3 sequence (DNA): TGTGCCAGCAGCCTGTCCTACTCTGGGGCCAACGTCCTGACTTTC. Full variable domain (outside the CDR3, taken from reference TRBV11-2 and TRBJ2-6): EAGVAQSPRYKIIEKRQSVAFWCNPISGHATLYWYQQILGQGPKLLIQFQNNGVVDDSQLPKDRFSAERLKGVDSTLKIQPAKLEDSAVYLCASSLSYSGANVLTFGAGSRLTVL.

The CDR3 here is CASSWRTGDYGYTF. The DNA for the CDR3 is TGCGCCAGCAGCTGGAGGACAGGGGACTATGGCTACACCTTC. The chain employs TRBV5-1 and TRBJ1-2; 9 positions agree with TRBD1. In germline, CDR1 is SGHRS, CDR2 YFSETQ. The junction had 3 bases not matched to a gene; V was cut back by 3 bases and J by 3 bases. This CDR3 is 14 amino acids long.

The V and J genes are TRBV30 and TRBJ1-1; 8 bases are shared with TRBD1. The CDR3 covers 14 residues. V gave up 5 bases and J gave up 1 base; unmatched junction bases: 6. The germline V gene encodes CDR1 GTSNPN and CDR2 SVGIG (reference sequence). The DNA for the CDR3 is TGTGCCTGGCCCCAGGACAGGGAGAACACTGAAGCTTTCTTT. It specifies CAWPQDRENTEAFF.

The DNA for the CDR3 is TGCGCCAGCAGACAGGGGGATGACTATGGCTACACCTTC. Its protein is CASRQGDDYGYTF. The V call is TRBV5-1, the J call TRBJ1-2, with TRBD1 matching 8 bases. Trimming took 5 bases from V and 3 from J; bases not matched to a gene: 3. The CDR3 runs 13 residues. The germline V gene encodes CDR1 SGHRS and CDR2 YFSETQ.

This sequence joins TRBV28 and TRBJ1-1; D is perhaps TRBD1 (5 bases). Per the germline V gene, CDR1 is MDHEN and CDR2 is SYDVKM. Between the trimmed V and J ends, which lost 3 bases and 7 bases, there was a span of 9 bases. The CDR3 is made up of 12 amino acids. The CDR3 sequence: CASSLGRGEAFF. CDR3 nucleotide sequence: TGTGCCAGCAGTTTGGGGCGGGGTGAAGCTTTCTTT. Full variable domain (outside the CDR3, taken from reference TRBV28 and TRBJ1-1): DVKVTQSSRYLVKRTGEKVFLECVQDMDHENMFWYRQDPGLGLRLIYFSYDVKMKEKGDIPEGYSVSREKKERFSLILESASTNQTSMYLCASSLGRGEAFFGQGTRLTVV.

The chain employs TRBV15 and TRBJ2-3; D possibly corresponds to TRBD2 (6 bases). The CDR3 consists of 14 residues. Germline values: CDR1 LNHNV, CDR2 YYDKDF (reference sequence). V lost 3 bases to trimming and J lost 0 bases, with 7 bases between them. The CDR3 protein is CATSSGTSTDTQYF. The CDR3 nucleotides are TGTGCCACCAGCAGCGGGACTAGCACAGATACGCAGTATTTT.

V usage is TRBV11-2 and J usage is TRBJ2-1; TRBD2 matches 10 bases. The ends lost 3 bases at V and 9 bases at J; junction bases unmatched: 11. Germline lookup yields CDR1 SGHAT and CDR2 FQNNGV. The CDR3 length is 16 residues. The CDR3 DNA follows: TGTGCCAGCAGCTTGAGGCTAGCGGGGGTTAGGGGTGAGCAGTTCTTC. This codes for CASSLRLAGVRGEQFF.

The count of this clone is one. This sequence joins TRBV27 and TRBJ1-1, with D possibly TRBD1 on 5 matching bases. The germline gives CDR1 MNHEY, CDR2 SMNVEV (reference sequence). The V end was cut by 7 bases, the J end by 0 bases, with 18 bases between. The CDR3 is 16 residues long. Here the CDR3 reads CASTRDGNFMNTEAFF. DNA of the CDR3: TGTGCCAGCACCAGGGACGGAAATTTTATGAACACTGAAGCTTTCTTT.

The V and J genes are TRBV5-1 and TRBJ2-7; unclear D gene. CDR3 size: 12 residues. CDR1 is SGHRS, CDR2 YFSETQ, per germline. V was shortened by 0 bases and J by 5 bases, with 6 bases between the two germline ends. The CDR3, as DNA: TGCGCCAGCAGCTTGGAAGGTCACGAGCAGTACTTC. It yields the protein CASSLEGHEQYF.

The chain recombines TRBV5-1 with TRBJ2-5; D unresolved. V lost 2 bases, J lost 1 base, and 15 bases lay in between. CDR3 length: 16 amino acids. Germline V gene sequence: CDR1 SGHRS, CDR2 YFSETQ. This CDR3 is CASSFGSSAAQETQYF. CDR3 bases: TGCGCCAGCAGCTTCGGAAGCAGTGCGGCCCAAGAGACCCAGTACTTC.